Below, 31 T cell receptor beta chains from the same sample are listed, as sequenced in a study of T-cell reconstitution after alpha-beta-depleted transplantation in children. During its preparation, the TCRbeta library received unique molecular identifiers. Each CDR3 protein gets one entry after TCRdb re-called the PCR reads with MiXCR. The sample carries approximately 300,000 distinct CDR3 sequences, 9.5% to 13% recorded once. Sequenced material: PBMCs, taken before TCRalphabeta/CD19-depleted stem cell transplant. These TCRs come from a boy younger than two with acute myeloid leukemia, due to receive a stem cell transplant.

There are a few counts of this clonotype. The genes are TRBV20-1 and TRBJ2-7; D ambiguous. V gave up 4 bases and J gave up 2 bases, with 15 bases separating them. This CDR3 is 14 amino acids long. Germline V CDR1 and CDR2: DFQATT, SNEGSKA (reference sequence). The CDR3 DNA sequence: TGCAGTGCTACCTTCAGAGGCAGTACCTACGAGCAGTACTTC. Translating it yields CSATFRGSTYEQYF.

This clonotype was seen ten or more times. The chain combines TRBV5-5 with TRBJ2-7; no definite D call. Germline loops: CDR1 SGHKS, CDR2 YYEKEE (reference sequence). This CDR3 is built from 14 residues. V shed 1 base and J shed 5 bases, with 13 bases lying between them. This CDR3 reads CASSLPGQMDEQYF. In nucleotides, the CDR3 is TGTGCCAGCAGCTTGCCGGGTCAAATGGACGAGCAGTACTTC.

This clonotype appeared many times. At one end, the junction sequence differs from germline, possibly due to a read error. The CDR3 DNA reads TGTGCCACCAGCAGAGATTATGGCAGCCCCTCCGAGGACTTC. Its translation is CATSRDYGSPSEDF. The V gene is TRBV15, the J gene TRBJ2-4; D gene uncertain. The CDR3 has 14 residues. CDR1 LNHNV and CDR2 YYDKDF come from the germline V gene (reference sequence).

This sequence joins TRBV6-1 and TRBJ1-5; 8 bases agree with TRBD1. Germline V gives CDR1 MNHNS, CDR2 SASEGT. The CDR3 has 15 residues. The V and J ends lost 4 bases and 4 bases, in that order; junction bases with no gene match: 6. The CDR3 DNA is TGTGCCAGCAGTGGACCGGGACAGGATAATCAGCCCCAGCATTTT. Encoded protein: CASSGPGQDNQPQHF.

This clonotype came up many times. The V and J genes are TRBV3-1 and TRBJ2-7; 10 nucleotides match TRBD2. J gave up 7 bases and V 2 bases, and 2 bases lay outside the gene matches. Germline V gene sequence: CDR1 LGHDT, CDR2 YNNKEL (reference sequence). The CDR3 contains 13 residues. The CDR3 here is CASSQILAGEQYF. The CDR3 nucleotides read TGTGCCAGCAGCCAAATACTAGCGGGGGAGCAGTACTTC.

This clonotype was detected a few times. The CDR3 bases are TGTGCCAGTACATCGCGGTCAGAACGGGATGAGCAGTTCTTC. Amino acids: CASTSRSERDEQFF. This chain uses TRBV19 with TRBJ2-1; no clear D. The CDR3 has 14 amino acids. Germline-derived CDR1 and CDR2 are LNHDA and SQIVND (reference sequence). V lost 7 bases, J lost 8 bases, and 18 bases lay in between.

This clonotype has at least ten counts. The chain links TRBV12-3 or TRBV12-4 to TRBJ2-7; D gene ambiguous. This CDR3 region has 14 residues. Trimming pared 3 bases from V and 6 bases from J, leaving 15 bases between. The CDR3 reads CASSFLGSFPEQYF. The CDR3 nucleotides are TGTGCCAGCAGTTTTTTGGGTAGCTTCCCCGAGCAGTACTTC.

The table lists this clonotype with many counts. The rearrangement uses TRBV5-6 and TRBJ2-3; 10 bases are a match to TRBD2. V lost 3 bases, J lost 1 base, and 8 bases stayed unmatched. The CDR3 consists of 17 residues. Germline CDR1 reads SGHDT; CDR2 reads YYEEEE. The CDR3 coding sequence is TGTGCCAGCAGCTGGGGGACTAGCGACTTTCGCACAGATACGCAGTATTTT. It is translated as CASSWGTSDFRTDTQYF. Looking up the rest from reference TRBV5-6 and TRBJ2-3 gives the full variable domain: DAGVTQSPTHLIKTRGQQVTLRCSPKSGHDTVSWYQQALGQGPQFIFQYYEEEERQRGNFPDRFSGHQFPNYSSELNVNALLLGDSALYLCASSWGTSDFRTDTQYFGPGTRLTVL.

This clonotype was picked up many times. This chain links TRBV5-6 with TRBJ2-1; D is perhaps TRBD1 or TRBD2 (5 bases each). Germline V CDR1 and CDR2: SGHDT, YYEEEE. Deletions cut 2 bases from V and 6 bases from J, with 9 bases between. The CDR3 is 13 amino acids. The CDR3 loop is CASSLGTFNEQFF. CDR3 sequence (DNA): TGTGCCAGCAGCTTAGGGACCTTCAATGAGCAGTTCTTC.

This clonotype has at least ten counts. The CDR3 region is CASSLQGYNSYEQYF. Written as DNA, the CDR3 is TGCGCCAGCAGCTTACAGGGTTACAACTCCTACGAGCAGTACTTC. This chain connects TRBV5-1 to TRBJ2-7, with a tentative D call TRBD1 (6 bases). V lost 2 bases, J lost 0 bases, and 12 bases lay in between. This CDR3 region has 15 residues. Germline CDR1 is SGHRS and CDR2 is YFSETQ.

This clonotype was detected ten times or more. Here the CDR3 DNA reads TGTGCCAGCAGGTTCGGGAGGTCGGGGTGGGTAAGCTCCTACGAGCAGTACTTC. The encoded protein is CASRFGRSGWVSSYEQYF. V and J are TRBV27 and TRBJ2-7, with TRBD2 identical over 7 bases. V was pared by 6 bases and J by 0 bases, with 17 bases of the junction left unmatched. The CDR3 is 18 amino acids. Germline CDR1 is MNHEY and CDR2 is SMNVEV (reference sequence).

This clonotype was observed a few times. The genes are TRBV10-3 and TRBJ2-5; no clear D. V lost 2 bases to trimming and J lost 3 bases, with 1 base between them. Germline V CDR1 and CDR2: ENHRY, SYGVKD. The CDR3 is 11 amino acids. The CDR3 DNA follows: TGTGCCATCAGTGAGAAAGAGACCCAGTACTTC. Translating gives CAISEKETQYF.

In its sample, this clonotype was seen a few times. The chain recombines TRBV3-1 with TRBJ2-6; D unclear. V was clipped by 6 bases and J by 4 bases, with 7 bases between them. CDR1 is LGHDT and CDR2 is YNNKEL in the germline V gene (reference sequence). The CDR3 has 13 residues. The CDR3 DNA is TGTGCCAGCAGGCGGTCCGGGGCCAACGTCCTGACTTTC. Translation gives CASRRSGANVLTF.

The chain recombines TRBV7-9 with TRBJ2-1; D unclear. The CDR3 is 14 amino acids. Trimming left V 4 bases short and J 0 bases short, with 7 bases between. Per germline, CDR1 SEHNR and CDR2 FQNEAQ (reference sequence). CDR3 DNA sequence: TGTGCCAGCAGCTCTCGGGTCTCCTACAATGAGCAGTTCTTC. Its protein product is CASSSRVSYNEQFF. Together with reference TRBV7-9 and TRBJ2-1, the CDR3 gives the full variable domain: DTGVSQNPRHKITKRGQNVTFRCDPISEHNRLYWYRQTLGQGPEFLTYFQNEAQLEKSRLLSDRFSAERPKGSFSTLEIQRTEQGDSAMYLCASSSRVSYNEQFFGPGTRLTVL.

Ten or more counts support this clonotype. The chain has TRBV5-1 and TRBJ2-1, with 8 positions matching TRBD1. Germline CDR1 SGHRS, CDR2 YFSETQ. The V segment lost 0 bases and the J segment 2 bases; nucleotides outside the gene matches: 4. The CDR3 sequence is 16 residues long. This CDR3 is CASSLAGQDTYNEQFF. DNA of the CDR3: TGCGCCAGCAGCTTGGCGGGACAGGACACCTACAATGAGCAGTTCTTC.

This clonotype has at least ten counts. The CDR3 sequence: CASSLGGTPRETQYF. The CDR3, as DNA: TGTGCCAGCAGCTTAGGGGGGACTCCCCGGGAGACCCAGTACTTC. V gene TRBV11-2 combines with J gene TRBJ2-5, with D possibly being TRBD2 (6 bases). Germline assignment: CDR1 SGHAT and CDR2 FQNNGV. The CDR3 sequence is 15 residues long. Trimming removed 1 base from V and 5 bases from J, with 14 bases in between.

Many counts were recorded for this clonotype. The chain couples TRBV28 to TRBJ1-6; D remains ambiguous. Between the trimmed V and J ends, which lost 5 bases and 9 bases, there was a span of 17 bases. CDR3 length: 15 residues. Germline V lookup: CDR1 MDHEN, CDR2 SYDVKM. The CDR3 protein is CASSEPGRTGSPLHF. CDR3 in DNA: TGTGCCAGCAGTGAACCGGGAAGAACTGGTTCACCCCTCCACTTT.

This clonotype was observed many times. The gene calls are TRBV28 and TRBJ2-3; possible D gene TRBD1, 5 bases. Trimming removed 3 bases at V and 2 bases at J, with 21 bases between. The CDR3 runs to 18 residues. Germline V gene lookup returns CDR1 MDHEN and CDR2 SYDVKM. The CDR3 DNA is TGTGCCAGCAGTTTCCGCGACAGAACGCTGGCGCCCACAGATACGCAGTATTTT. This sequence encodes CASSFRDRTLAPTDTQYF.

This clonotype was seen more than once but under ten times. This chain connects TRBV23-1 to TRBJ1-2, with TRBD1 matching 9 bases. TRBV23-1 is an ORF; its function is uncertain. V shed 2 bases and J 8 bases; nucleotides not matched to a gene: 12. The CDR3 sequence is 16 residues long. The CDR3 is CASSQIPIGTGTGYTF. The CDR3 coding sequence is TGCGCCAGCAGTCAAATCCCGATTGGGACAGGGACGGGCTACACCTTC.

The CDR3 DNA reads TGTGCCAGCAGTTACCGACAGACAGCCAAAAACATTCAGTACTTC. This encodes CASSYRQTAKNIQYF. The J gene is TRBJ2-4, the V gene TRBV12-3 or TRBV12-4; D possibly corresponds to TRBD1 (5 bases). Deletions cut 4 bases from V and 0 bases from J, with 10 bases between. The CDR3 runs to 15 residues.

This clonotype was observed many times. The rearrangement uses TRBV7-2 and TRBJ1-1; no firm D call. The CDR3 length is 16 residues. In germline, CDR1 is SGHTA, CDR2 FQGNSA. V was shortened by 4 bases and J by 1 base, with 16 bases between the two germline ends. CDR3 in DNA: TGTGCCAGCAGCTCACTCTCGGGGTTTTGGAACACTGAAGCTTTCTTT. It yields the protein CASSSLSGFWNTEAFF. The full variable domain, rest sourced from reference TRBV7-2 and TRBJ1-1, is GAGVSQSPSNKVTEKGKDVELRCDPISGHTALYWYRQSLGQGLEFLIYFQGNSAPDKSGLPSDRFSAERTGGSVSTLTIQRTQQEDSAVYLCASSSLSGFWNTEAFFGQGTRLTVV.

In its sample, this clonotype was seen a few times. Sequence at one end of the junction differs from germline and may be a read error. The chain uses TRBV12-3 or TRBV12-4 and TRBJ2-7; 15 nucleotides agree with TRBD2. CDR3 length: 13 residues. CDR3 DNA: TGTGCCAGCAGTTGGGGACTAGCGGGGGGAAGCCACTTC. This gives the protein CASSWGLAGGSHF.

This clonotype was recorded many times. V usage is TRBV5-1 and J usage is TRBJ2-1; 8 bases are a match to TRBD2. This CDR3 region has 16 residues. V shed 1 base and J 7 bases; nucleotides not matched to a gene: 10. CDR1 and CDR2 from the germline V gene are SGHRS and YFSETQ. DNA of the CDR3: TGCGCCAGCAGCTTGTTCGGCGGGGGGAGTAGGAATGAGCAGTTCTTC. This codes for CASSLFGGGSRNEQFF. Full variable domain (rest looked up from reference TRBV5-1 and TRBJ2-1): KAGVTQTPRYLIKTRGQQVTLSCSPISGHRSVSWYQQTPGQGLQFLFEYFSETQRNKGNFPGRFSGRQFSNSRSEMNVSTLELGDSALYLCASSLFGGGSRNEQFFGPGTRLTVL.

This clonotype was observed many times. The chain employs TRBV29-1 and TRBJ2-3; 7 bases fit TRBD1. The CDR3 runs to 16 residues. V was clipped by 7 bases and J by 0 bases; unmatched bases: 13. Looked up from germline, CDR1 is SQVTM and CDR2 is ANQGSEA. The CDR3 DNA reads TGCAGCGCAAGCTTGGTCCGGGACAGAAGCACAGATACGCAGTATTTT. As protein: CSASLVRDRSTDTQYF.

With respect to this clonotype: Given a much more abundant clone one base away, this may be a read error. V and J are TRBV12-3 or TRBV12-4 and TRBJ2-3; no reliable D call. This CDR3 is 14 amino acids long. Trimming removed 3 bases from V and 5 bases from J, with 12 bases in between. The DNA for the CDR3 is TGTGCCAGCAGTTTGATGGGATCCATAGATACGCAGTATTTT. Residues: CASSLMGSIDTQYF.

There are many counts of this clonotype. J is TRBJ2-1 and V is TRBV10-3; D call uncertain. This CDR3 has 13 amino acids. Per the germline V gene, CDR1 is ENHRY and CDR2 is SYGVKD. The V end lost 3 bases, the J end lost 13 bases, and 16 bases lay between the germline ends. The CDR3 here is CAISEPTPSLQFF. The CDR3 region has the DNA TGTGCCATCAGTGAACCGACGCCGAGCCTACAGTTCTTC.

This clonotype showed up many times. The chain joins TRBV6-1 to TRBJ2-2; 11 nucleotides agree with TRBD1. The CDR3 is 15 residues long. Germline loops: CDR1 MNHNS, CDR2 SASEGT. The V gene end was trimmed by 6 bases and the J gene end by 6 bases; junction bases not matched to a gene: 6. The CDR3 protein is CASRSGQGVPGELFF. The CDR3 DNA reads as TGTGCCAGCAGATCGGGACAGGGGGTACCCGGGGAGCTGTTTTTT.

This clonotype was observed at least ten times. The rearrangement links TRBV4-1 to TRBJ2-1, with 16 positions matching TRBD2. CDR1 and CDR2 (germline): MGHRA, YSYEKL. J lost 10 bases, V lost 0 bases, and 9 bases had no gene match. This CDR3 is built from 18 residues. CDR3 coding DNA: TGCGCCAGCAGCCAAGATCCGGGACTAGCGGGAGGGCCGTCCGAGCAGTTCTTC. Encoded protein: CASSQDPGLAGGPSEQFF.

This clonotype was picked up a small number of times. This chain uses TRBV3-1 with TRBJ2-7; D ambiguous. This CDR3 is built from 13 residues. The germline V gene has CDR1 LGHDT and CDR2 YNNKEL (reference sequence). V lost 2 bases to trimming and J lost 3 bases, with 8 bases between them. CDR3 sequence: CASSQPGIYEQYF. CDR3 coding DNA: TGTGCCAGCAGCCAACCAGGAATCTACGAGCAGTACTTC.

This clonotype was counted at least ten times. The chain couples TRBV30 to TRBJ2-7, with 12 bases that match TRBD1. The CDR3 spans 15 residues. From germline, CDR1 is GTSNPN and CDR2 SVGIG (reference sequence). V lost 2 bases and J lost 6; bases outside the gene matches: 8. The CDR3 spells CAWSPPGTGGLEQYF. In DNA, the CDR3 is TGTGCCTGGAGTCCACCCGGGACAGGGGGCCTCGAGCAGTACTTC.

This clonotype was recorded at least ten times. CDR3 DNA sequence: TGTGCCAGCAGCTTAGCGGGGGAGGCCGGCGTACAGTATGAGCAGTTCTTC. Its translation is CASSLAGEAGVQYEQFF. The chain links TRBV7-8 to TRBJ2-1; maybe TRBD2 (6 bases). The CDR3 is 17 residues long. CDR1 is SGHVS, CDR2 FQNEAQ, per germline. The germline V and J ends were trimmed by 0 bases and 8 bases, with 20 bases remaining between them.